The clone carrying this TCR beta chain was seen a single time. Regions amplified from RNA transcripts were the TCR beta CDR3 regions. An initial round of RT-PCR targeting the TCR CDR3 relied on the HTBI primer set. One entry per CDR3 protein, called by TCRdb with MiXCR from the multiplex PCR reads. The sample consists of 690,000 or so distinct CDR3 sequences, about 19% of them appearing once. The data originate from a study of T cells in Graves' hyperthyroidism and ophthalmopathy. Lactation, pregnancy, other autoimmune disease or uncontrolled infection led to exclusion of patients. V was cut by 4 bases and J by 6 bases, with 7 bases left in between. Germline CDR1 SQVTM, CDR2 ANQGSEA. The CDR3 length is 11 residues.

V is TRBV29-1 and J is TRBJ1-5; D unclear. The receptor was isolated from a woman aged 50 to 60 with Graves' hyperthyroidism that later progressed to Graves' ophthalmopathy. What was sequenced was blood. CDR3 region: CSVGEIQPQHF. CDR3 DNA sequence: TGCAGCGTTGGGGAGATTCAGCCCCAGCATTTT.